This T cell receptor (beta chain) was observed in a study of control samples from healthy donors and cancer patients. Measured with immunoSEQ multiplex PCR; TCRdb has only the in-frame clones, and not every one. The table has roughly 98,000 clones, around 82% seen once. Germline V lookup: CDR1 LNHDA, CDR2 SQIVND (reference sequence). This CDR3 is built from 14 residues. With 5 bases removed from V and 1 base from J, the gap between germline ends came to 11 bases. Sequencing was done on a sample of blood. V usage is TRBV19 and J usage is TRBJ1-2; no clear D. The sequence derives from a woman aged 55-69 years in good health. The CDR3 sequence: CASSLGGLNYGYTF. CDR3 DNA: TGTGCCAGTAGTTTAGGTGGCCTTAACTATGGCTACACCTTC.